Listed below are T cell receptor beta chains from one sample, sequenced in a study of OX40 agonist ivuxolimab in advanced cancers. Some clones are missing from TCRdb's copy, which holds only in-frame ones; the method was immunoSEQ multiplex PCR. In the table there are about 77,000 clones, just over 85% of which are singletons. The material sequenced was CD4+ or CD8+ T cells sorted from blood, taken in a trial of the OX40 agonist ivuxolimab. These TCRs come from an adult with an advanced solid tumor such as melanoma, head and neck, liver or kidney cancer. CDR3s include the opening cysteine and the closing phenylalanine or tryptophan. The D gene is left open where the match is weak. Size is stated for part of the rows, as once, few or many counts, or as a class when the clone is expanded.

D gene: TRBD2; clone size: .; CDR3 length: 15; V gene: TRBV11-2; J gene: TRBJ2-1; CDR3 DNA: TGTGCCAGCAGCTTAGGGCTAGCGGGTAACAATGAGCAGTTCTTC; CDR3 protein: CASSLGLAGNNEQFF
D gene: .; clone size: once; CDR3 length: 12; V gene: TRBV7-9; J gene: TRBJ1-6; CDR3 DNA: TGTGCCAGCAGCCAGCTAAATTCACCCCTCCACTTT; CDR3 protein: CASSQLNSPLHF
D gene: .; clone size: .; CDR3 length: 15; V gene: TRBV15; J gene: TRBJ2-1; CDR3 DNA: TGTGCCACCAGCAGAGATGGGCGGAGGGACAATGAGCAGTTCTTC; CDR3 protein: CATSRDGRRDNEQFF
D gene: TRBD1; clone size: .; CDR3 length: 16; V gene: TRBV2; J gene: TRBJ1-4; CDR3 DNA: TGTGCCAGCAGTGCGGGACAGGGGGCTATCCCGGGGAAACTGTTTTTT; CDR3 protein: CASSAGQGAIPGKLFF
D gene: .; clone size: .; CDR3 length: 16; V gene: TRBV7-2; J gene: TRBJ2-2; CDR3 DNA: TGTGCCAGCAGCACCTTAGGGGGGATGAACACCGGGGAGCTGTTTTTT; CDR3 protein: CASSTLGGMNTGELFF
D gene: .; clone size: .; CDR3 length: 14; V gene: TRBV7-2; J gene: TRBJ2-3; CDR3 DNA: TGTGCCAGCAGCTTAGCCCAGCGCACAGATACGCAGTATTTT; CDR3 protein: CASSLAQRTDTQYF
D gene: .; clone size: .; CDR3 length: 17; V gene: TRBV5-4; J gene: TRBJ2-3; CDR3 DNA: TGTGCCAGCAGCTTGGGTCTGGACCGAGGATTCACAGATACGCAGTATTTT; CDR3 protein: CASSLGLDRGFTDTQYF
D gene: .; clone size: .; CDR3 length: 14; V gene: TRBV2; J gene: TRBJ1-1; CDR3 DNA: TGTGCCAGCAGTCTGTTTTCAGGTGGCACTGAAGCTTTCTTT; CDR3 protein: CASSLFSGGTEAFF
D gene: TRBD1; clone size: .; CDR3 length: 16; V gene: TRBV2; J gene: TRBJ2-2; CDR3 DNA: TGTGCCAGCGGAAGCAGGGGGCGTATGAGCACCGGGGAGCTGTTTTTT; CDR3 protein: CASGSRGRMSTGELFF
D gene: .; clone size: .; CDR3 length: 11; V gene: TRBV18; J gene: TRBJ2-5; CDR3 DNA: TGTGCCAGCTCACCGCAAGAGACCCAGTACTTC; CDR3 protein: CASSPQETQYF
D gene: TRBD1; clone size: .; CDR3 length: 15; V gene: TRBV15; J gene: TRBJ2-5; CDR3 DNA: TGTGCCACCAGCAGATTTCAGGGGGCGGGAGAGACCCAGTACTTC; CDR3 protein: CATSRFQGAGETQYF
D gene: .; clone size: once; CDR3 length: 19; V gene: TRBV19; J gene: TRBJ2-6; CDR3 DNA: TGTGCCAGTAGCATATCCGGGACACTGGCGCTAGCTGGGGCCAACGTCCTGACTTTC; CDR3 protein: CASSISGTLALAGANVLTF
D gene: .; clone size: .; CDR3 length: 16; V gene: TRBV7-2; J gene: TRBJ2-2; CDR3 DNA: TGTGCCAGCAGCTTATGGGAGGGGGCGGCTGGCGGGGAGCTGTTTTTT; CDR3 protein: CASSLWEGAAGGELFF
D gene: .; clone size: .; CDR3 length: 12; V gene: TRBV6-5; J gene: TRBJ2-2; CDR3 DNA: TGTGCCAGCAACAATCGTGCCGGGGAGCTGTTTTTT; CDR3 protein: CASNNRAGELFF
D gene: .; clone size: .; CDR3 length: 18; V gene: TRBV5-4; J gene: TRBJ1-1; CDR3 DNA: TGTGCCAGCAGCCGGAGGGGGTTTCTGGGAAACATGAACACTGAAGCTTTCTTT; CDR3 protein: CASSRRGFLGNMNTEAFF
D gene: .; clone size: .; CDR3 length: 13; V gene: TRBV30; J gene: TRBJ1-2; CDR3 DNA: TGTGCCTGGAGTCGGGACTCTAACTATGGCTACACCTTC; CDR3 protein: CAWSRDSNYGYTF
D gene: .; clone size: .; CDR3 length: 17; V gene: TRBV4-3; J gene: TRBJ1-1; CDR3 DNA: TGCGCCAGCAGCCAACAGGCAGGGTTTTTCATGAACACTGAAGCTTTCTTT; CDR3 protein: CASSQQAGFFMNTEAFF
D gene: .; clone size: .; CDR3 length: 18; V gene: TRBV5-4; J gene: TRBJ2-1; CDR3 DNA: TGTGCCAGCAGCGGCGGGGGGGTTACCGGGACAGGGGACAATGAGCAGTTCTTC; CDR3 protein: CASSGGGVTGTGDNEQFF
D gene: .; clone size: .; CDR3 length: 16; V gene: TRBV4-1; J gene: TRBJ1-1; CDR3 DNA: TGCGCCAGCAGCCAAGGTCACGGCCAAAAACATACTGAAGCTTTCTTT; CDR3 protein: CASSQGHGQKHTEAFF
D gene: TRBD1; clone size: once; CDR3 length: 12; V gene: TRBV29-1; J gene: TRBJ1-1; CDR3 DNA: TGCAGCGCCATGACAGGGCGGACTGAAGCTTTCTTT; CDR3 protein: CSAMTGRTEAFF
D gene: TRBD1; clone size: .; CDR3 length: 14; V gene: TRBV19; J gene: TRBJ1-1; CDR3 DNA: TGTGCCAGTAGTGTCACAGGGGCGCGATCTGAAGCTTTCTTT; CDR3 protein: CASSVTGARSEAFF
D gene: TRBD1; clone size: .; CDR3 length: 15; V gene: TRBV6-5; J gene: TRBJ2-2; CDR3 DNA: TGTGCCAGCAGCCCGACAGGGGTGGGCACCGGGGAGCTGTTTTTT; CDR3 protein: CASSPTGVGTGELFF
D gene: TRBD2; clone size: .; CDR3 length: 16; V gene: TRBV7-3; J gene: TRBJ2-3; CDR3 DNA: TGTGCCAGCAGCTTAGGGCTAGCGGGGGGCACAGATACGCAGTATTTT; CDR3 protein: CASSLGLAGGTDTQYF
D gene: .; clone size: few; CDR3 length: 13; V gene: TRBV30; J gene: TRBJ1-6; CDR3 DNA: TGTGCCTGGAGTGTACGAGGGGTTTCACCCCTCCACTTT; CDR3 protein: CAWSVRGVSPLHF
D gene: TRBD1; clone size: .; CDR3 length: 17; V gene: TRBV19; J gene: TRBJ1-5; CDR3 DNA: TGTGCCAGTAGTATTGGTGGCGGGACAGGGCCCAATCAGCCCCAGCATTTT; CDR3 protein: CASSIGGGTGPNQPQHF
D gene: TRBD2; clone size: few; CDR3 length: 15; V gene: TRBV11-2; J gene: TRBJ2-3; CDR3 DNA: TGTGCCAGCAGCCCGACTAGCGGGGGCACAGATACGCAGTATTTT; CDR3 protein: CASSPTSGGTDTQYF
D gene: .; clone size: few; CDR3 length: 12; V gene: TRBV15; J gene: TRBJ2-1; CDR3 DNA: TGTGCCACCAGCATTGGGGAGCGGGAGCAGTTCTTC; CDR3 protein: CATSIGEREQFF
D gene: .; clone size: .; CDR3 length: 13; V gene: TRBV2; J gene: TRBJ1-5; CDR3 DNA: TGTGCCAGCAGTCCCGACGGCAATCAGCCCCAGCATTTT; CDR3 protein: CASSPDGNQPQHF
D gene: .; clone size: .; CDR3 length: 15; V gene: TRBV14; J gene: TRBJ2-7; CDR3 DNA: TGTGCCAGCAACGGACTAGGGGGCAGCTCCTACGAGCAGTACTTC; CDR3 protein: CASNGLGGSSYEQYF